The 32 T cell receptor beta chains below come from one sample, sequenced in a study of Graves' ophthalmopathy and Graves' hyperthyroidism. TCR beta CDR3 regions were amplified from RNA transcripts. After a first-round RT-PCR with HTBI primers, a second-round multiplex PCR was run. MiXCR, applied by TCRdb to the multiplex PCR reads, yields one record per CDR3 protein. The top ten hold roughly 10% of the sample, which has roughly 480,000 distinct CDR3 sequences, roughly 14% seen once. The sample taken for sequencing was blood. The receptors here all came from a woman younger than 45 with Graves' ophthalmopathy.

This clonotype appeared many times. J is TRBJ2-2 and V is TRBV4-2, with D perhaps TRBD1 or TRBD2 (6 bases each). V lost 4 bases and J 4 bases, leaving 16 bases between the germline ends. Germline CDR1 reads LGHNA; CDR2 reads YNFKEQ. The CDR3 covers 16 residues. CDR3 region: CASSPSPGARTGELFF. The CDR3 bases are TGTGCCAGCAGCCCCAGTCCGGGGGCGCGCACCGGGGAGCTGTTTTTT.

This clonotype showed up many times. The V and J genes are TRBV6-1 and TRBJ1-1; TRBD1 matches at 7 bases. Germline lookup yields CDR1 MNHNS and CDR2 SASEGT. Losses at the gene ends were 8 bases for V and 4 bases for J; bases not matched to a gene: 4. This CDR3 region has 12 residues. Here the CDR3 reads CASHRGSTEAFF. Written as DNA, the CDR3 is TGTGCCAGCCACAGGGGAAGCACTGAAGCTTTCTTT.

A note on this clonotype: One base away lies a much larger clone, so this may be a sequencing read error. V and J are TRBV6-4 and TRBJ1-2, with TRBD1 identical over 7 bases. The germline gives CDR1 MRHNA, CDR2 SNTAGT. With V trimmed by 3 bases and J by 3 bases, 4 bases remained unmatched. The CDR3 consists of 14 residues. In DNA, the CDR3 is TGTGCCAGCAGTGAGGCAGGGGGGCACTATGGCTACACCTTC. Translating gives CASSEAGGHYGYTF.

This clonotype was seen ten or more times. This chain's CDR3 is CASSRWTPQETQYF. The CDR3 bases are TGTGCCAGCTCACGATGGACACCCCAAGAGACCCAGTACTTC. The chain uses TRBV18 and TRBJ2-5, with a tentative D call TRBD1 (5 bases). The CDR3 extends over 14 amino acids. CDR1 KGHSH and CDR2 LQKENI come from the germline V gene. Trimming left V 4 bases short and J 1 base short, with 10 bases between.

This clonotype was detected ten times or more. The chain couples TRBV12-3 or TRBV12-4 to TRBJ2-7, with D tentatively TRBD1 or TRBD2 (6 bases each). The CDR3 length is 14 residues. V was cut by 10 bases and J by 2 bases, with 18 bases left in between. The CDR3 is CATSQGLSPYEQYF. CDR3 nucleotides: TGTGCCACCTCACAGGGACTGAGCCCCTACGAGCAGTACTTC.

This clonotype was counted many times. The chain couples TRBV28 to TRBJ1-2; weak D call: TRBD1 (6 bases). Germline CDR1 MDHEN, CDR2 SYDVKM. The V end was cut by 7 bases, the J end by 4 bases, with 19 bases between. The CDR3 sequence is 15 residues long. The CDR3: CASTPTPTGTYGYTF. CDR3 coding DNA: TGTGCCAGCACCCCCACCCCCACAGGGACCTATGGCTACACCTTC.

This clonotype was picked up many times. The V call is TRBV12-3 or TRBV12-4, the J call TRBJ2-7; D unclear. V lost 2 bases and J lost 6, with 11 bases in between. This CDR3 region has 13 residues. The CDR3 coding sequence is TGTGCCAGCAGTTTAAAGGGTCTGGGCGAGCAGTACTTC. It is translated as CASSLKGLGEQYF.

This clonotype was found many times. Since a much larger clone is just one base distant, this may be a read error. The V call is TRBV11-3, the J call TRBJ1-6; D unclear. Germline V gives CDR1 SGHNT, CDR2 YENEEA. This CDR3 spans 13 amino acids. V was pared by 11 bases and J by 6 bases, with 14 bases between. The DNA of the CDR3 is TGTGCCCCCTCGGACGGACCTAATTCACCCCTCCACTTT. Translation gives CAPSDGPNSPLHF.

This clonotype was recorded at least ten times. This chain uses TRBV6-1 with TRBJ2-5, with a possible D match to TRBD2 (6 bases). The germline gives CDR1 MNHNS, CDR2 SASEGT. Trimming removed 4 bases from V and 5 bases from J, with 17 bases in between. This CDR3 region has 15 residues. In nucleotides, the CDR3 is TGTGCCAGCAGTGCCCTTAGGGGAGGCGATGAGACCCAGTACTTC. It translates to CASSALRGGDETQYF.

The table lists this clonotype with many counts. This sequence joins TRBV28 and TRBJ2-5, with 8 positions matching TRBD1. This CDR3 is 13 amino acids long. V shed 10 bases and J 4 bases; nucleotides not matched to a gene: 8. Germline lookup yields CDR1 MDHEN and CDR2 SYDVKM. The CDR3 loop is CAIETGARETQYF. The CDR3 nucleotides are TGTGCCATCGAGACAGGGGCACGAGAGACCCAGTACTTC.

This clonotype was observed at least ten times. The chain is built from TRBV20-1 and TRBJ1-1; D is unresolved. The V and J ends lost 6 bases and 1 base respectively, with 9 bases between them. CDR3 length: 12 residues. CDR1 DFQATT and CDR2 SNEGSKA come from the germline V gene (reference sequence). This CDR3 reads CSAPRGNTEAFF. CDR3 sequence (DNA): TGCAGTGCGCCGAGAGGGAACACTGAAGCTTTCTTT.

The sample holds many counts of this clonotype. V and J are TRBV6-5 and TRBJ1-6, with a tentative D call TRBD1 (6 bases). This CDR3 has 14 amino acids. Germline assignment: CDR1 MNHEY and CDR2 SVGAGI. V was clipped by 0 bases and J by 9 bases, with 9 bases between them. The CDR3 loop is CASSYSGGTSPLHF. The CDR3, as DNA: TGTGCCAGCAGTTACTCAGGGGGGACTTCACCCCTCCACTTT.

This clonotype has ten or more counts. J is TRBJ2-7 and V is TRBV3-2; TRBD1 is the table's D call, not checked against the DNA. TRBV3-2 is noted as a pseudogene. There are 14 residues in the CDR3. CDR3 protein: CASSHTGDSYEQYF. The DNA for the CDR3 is TGTGCCAGCAGCCACACAGGGGACTCCTACGAGCAGTACTTC.

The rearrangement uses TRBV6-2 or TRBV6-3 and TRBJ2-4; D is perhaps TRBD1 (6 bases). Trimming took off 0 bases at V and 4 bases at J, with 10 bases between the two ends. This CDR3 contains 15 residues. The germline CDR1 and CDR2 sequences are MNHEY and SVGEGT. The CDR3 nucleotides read TGTGCCAGCAGTTACTCCCCACAGGGAAAAAACATTCAGTACTTC. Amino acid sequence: CASSYSPQGKNIQYF.

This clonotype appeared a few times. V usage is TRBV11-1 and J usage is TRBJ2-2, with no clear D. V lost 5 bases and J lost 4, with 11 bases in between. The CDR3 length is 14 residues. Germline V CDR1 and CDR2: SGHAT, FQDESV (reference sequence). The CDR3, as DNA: TGTGCCAGCAGCCCCGGGCAGAGCACCGGGGAGCTGTTTTTT. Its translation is CASSPGQSTGELFF.

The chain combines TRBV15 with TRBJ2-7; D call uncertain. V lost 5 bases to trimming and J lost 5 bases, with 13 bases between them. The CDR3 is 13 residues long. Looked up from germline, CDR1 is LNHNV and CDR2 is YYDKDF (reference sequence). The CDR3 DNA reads TGTGCCACCAGCTCCCCTCGATATGACGAGCAGTACTTC. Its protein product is CATSSPRYDEQYF.

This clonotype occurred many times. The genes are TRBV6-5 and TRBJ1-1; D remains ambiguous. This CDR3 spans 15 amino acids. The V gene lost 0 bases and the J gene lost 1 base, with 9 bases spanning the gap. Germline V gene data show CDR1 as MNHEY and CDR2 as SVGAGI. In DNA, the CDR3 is TGTGCCAGCAGTTACTCTCGGACCACGAACACTGAAGCTTTCTTT. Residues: CASSYSRTTNTEAFF.

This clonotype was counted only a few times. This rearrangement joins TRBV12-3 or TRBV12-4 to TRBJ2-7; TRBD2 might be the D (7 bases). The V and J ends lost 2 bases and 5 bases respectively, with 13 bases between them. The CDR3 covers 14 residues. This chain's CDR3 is CASSLRQGRDEQYF. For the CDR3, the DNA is TGTGCCAGCAGTTTAAGGCAGGGGAGGGACGAGCAGTACTTC.

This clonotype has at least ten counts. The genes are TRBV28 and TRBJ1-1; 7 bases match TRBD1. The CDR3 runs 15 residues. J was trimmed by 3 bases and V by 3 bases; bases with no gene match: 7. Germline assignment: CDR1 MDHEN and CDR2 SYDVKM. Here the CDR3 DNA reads TGTGCCAGCAGTTTCCCCACAGGGGCCGACACTGAAGCTTTCTTT. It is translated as CASSFPTGADTEAFF.

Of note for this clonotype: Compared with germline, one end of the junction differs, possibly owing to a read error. The CDR3 region has the DNA TGTGTCAGCAGTTCCCCGGGACAGGGGTACGAGCAGTACTTC. Translated: CVSSSPGQGYEQYF. This chain links TRBV6-5 with TRBJ2-7, with 10 bases matching TRBD1. Germline CDR1 and CDR2: MNHEY and SVGAGI. The CDR3 loop spans 14 amino acids.

The CDR3 nucleotides are TGTGCCTGGAGCGCCGGACAGGACAATTCACCCCTCCACTTT. It encodes CAWSAGQDNSPLHF. The gene calls are TRBV30 and TRBJ1-6, with 7 nucleotides matching TRBD1. Germline assignment: CDR1 GTSNPN and CDR2 SVGIG (reference sequence). The V and J ends lost 3 bases and 7 bases, in that order; junction bases with no gene match: 6. This CDR3 has 14 residues.

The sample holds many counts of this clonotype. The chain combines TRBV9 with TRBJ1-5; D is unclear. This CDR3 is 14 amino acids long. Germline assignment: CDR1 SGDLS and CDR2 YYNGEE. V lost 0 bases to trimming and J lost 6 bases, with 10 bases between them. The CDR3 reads CASSVDQVGQPQHF. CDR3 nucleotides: TGTGCCAGCAGCGTAGACCAGGTTGGTCAGCCCCAGCATTTT.

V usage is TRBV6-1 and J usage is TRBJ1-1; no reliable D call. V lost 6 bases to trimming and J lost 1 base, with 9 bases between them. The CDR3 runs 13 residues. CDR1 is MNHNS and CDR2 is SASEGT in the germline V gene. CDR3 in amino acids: CASRGAGNTEAFF. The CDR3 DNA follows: TGTGCCAGCAGGGGAGCGGGGAACACTGAAGCTTTCTTT.

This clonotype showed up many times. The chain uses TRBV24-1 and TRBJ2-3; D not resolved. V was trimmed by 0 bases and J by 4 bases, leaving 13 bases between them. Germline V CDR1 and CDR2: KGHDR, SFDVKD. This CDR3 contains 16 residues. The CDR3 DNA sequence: TGTGCCACCAGTGATTTGCAGGACGGGTACGCAGATACGCAGTATTTT. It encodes CATSDLQDGYADTQYF.

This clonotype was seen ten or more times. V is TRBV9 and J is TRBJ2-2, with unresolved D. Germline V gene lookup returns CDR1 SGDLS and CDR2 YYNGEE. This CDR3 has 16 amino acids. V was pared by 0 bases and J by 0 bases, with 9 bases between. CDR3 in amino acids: CASSVGANPNTGELFF. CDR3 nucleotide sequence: TGTGCCAGCAGCGTAGGGGCGAACCCGAACACCGGGGAGCTGTTTTTT.

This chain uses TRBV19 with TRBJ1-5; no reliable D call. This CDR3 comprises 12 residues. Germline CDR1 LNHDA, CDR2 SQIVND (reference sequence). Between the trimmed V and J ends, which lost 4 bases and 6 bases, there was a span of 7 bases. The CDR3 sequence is CASSNGRQPQHF. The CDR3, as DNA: TGTGCCAGTAGTAATGGGCGTCAGCCCCAGCATTTT. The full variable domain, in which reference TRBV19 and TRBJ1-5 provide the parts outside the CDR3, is DGGITQSPKYLFRKEGQNVTLSCEQNLNHDAMYWYRQDPGQGLRLIYYSQIVNDFQKGDIAEGYSVSREKKESFPLTVTSAQKNPTAFYLCASSNGRQPQHFGDGTRLSIL.

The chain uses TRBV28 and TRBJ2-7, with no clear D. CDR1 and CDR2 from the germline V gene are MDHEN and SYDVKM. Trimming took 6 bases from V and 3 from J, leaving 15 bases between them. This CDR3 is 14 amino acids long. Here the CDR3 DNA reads TGTGCCAGCAGCCCAGACTTCCTAGGCTACGAGCAGTACTTC. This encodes CASSPDFLGYEQYF.

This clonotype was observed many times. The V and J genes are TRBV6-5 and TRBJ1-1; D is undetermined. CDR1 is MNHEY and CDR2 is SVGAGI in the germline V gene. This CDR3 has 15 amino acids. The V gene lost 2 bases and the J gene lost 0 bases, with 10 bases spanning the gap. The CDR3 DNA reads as TGTGCCAGCAGTTACAGACAAGAGCTGAACACTGAAGCTTTCTTT. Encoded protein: CASSYRQELNTEAFF.

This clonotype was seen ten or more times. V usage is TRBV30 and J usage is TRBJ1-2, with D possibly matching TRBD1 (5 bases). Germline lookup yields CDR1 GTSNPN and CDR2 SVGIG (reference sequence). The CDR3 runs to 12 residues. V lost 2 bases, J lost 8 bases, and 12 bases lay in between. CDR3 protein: CAWSPGKRGYTF. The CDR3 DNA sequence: TGTGCCTGGAGTCCAGGGAAGAGGGGCTACACCTTC.

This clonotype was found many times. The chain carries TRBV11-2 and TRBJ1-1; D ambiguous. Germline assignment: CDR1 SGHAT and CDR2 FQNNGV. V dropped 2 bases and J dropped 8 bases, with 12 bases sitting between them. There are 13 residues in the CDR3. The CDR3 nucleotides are TGTGCCAGCAGCTTATGGGGTAAACAAGAAGCTTTCTTT. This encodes CASSLWGKQEAFF.

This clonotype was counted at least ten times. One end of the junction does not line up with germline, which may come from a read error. CDR3 protein: CAGSSRQGAGEQYF. In nucleotides, the CDR3 is TGTGCCGGCAGCTCGCGACAGGGGGCGGGGGAGCAGTACTTC. V is TRBV7-8 and J is TRBJ2-7, with 10 nucleotides matching TRBD1. The CDR3 has 14 residues. CDR1 and CDR2 (germline): SGHVS, FQNEAQ.

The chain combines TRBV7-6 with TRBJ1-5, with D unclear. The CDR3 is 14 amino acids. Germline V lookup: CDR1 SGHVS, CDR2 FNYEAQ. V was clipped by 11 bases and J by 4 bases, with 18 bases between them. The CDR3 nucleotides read TGTGCCCCTGAGGGAGCACCTGGTAATCAGCCCCAGCATTTT. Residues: CAPEGAPGNQPQHF.